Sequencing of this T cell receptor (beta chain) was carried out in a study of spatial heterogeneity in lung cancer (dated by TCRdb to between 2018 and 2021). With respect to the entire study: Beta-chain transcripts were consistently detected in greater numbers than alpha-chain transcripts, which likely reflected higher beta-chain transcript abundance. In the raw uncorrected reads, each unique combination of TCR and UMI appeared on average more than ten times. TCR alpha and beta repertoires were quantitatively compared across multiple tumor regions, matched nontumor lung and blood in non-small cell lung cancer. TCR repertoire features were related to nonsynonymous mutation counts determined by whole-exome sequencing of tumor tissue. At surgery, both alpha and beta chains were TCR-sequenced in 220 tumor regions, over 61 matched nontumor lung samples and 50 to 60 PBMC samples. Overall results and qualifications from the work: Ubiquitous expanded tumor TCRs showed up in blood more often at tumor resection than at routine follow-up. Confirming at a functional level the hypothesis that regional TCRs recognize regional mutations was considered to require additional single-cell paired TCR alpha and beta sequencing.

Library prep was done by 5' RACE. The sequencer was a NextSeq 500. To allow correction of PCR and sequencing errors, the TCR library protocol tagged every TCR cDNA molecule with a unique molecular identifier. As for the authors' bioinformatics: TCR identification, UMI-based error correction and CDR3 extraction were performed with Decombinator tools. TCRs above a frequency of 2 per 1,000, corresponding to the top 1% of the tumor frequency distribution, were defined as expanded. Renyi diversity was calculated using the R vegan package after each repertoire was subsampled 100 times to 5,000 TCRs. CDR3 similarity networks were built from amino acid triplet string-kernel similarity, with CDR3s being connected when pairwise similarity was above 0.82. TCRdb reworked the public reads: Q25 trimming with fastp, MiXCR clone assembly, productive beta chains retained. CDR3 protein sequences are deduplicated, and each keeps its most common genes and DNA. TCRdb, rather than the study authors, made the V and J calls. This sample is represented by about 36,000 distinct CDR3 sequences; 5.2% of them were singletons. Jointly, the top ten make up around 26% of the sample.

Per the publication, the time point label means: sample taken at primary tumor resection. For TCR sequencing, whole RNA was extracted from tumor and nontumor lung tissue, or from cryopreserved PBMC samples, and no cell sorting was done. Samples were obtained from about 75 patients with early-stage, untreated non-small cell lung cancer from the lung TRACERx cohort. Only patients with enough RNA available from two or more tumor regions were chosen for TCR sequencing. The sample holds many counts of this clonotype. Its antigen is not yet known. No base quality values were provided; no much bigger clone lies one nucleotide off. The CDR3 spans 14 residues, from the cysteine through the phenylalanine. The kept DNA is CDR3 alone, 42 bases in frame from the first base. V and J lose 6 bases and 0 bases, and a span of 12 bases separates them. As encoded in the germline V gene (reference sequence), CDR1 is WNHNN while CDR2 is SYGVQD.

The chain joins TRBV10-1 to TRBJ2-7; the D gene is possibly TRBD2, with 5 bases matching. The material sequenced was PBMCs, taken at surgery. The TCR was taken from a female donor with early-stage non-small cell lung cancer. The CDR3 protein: CASSRDTNSYEQYF. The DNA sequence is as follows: TGCGCCAGCAGCCGGGATACTAACTCCTACGAGCAGTACTTC.